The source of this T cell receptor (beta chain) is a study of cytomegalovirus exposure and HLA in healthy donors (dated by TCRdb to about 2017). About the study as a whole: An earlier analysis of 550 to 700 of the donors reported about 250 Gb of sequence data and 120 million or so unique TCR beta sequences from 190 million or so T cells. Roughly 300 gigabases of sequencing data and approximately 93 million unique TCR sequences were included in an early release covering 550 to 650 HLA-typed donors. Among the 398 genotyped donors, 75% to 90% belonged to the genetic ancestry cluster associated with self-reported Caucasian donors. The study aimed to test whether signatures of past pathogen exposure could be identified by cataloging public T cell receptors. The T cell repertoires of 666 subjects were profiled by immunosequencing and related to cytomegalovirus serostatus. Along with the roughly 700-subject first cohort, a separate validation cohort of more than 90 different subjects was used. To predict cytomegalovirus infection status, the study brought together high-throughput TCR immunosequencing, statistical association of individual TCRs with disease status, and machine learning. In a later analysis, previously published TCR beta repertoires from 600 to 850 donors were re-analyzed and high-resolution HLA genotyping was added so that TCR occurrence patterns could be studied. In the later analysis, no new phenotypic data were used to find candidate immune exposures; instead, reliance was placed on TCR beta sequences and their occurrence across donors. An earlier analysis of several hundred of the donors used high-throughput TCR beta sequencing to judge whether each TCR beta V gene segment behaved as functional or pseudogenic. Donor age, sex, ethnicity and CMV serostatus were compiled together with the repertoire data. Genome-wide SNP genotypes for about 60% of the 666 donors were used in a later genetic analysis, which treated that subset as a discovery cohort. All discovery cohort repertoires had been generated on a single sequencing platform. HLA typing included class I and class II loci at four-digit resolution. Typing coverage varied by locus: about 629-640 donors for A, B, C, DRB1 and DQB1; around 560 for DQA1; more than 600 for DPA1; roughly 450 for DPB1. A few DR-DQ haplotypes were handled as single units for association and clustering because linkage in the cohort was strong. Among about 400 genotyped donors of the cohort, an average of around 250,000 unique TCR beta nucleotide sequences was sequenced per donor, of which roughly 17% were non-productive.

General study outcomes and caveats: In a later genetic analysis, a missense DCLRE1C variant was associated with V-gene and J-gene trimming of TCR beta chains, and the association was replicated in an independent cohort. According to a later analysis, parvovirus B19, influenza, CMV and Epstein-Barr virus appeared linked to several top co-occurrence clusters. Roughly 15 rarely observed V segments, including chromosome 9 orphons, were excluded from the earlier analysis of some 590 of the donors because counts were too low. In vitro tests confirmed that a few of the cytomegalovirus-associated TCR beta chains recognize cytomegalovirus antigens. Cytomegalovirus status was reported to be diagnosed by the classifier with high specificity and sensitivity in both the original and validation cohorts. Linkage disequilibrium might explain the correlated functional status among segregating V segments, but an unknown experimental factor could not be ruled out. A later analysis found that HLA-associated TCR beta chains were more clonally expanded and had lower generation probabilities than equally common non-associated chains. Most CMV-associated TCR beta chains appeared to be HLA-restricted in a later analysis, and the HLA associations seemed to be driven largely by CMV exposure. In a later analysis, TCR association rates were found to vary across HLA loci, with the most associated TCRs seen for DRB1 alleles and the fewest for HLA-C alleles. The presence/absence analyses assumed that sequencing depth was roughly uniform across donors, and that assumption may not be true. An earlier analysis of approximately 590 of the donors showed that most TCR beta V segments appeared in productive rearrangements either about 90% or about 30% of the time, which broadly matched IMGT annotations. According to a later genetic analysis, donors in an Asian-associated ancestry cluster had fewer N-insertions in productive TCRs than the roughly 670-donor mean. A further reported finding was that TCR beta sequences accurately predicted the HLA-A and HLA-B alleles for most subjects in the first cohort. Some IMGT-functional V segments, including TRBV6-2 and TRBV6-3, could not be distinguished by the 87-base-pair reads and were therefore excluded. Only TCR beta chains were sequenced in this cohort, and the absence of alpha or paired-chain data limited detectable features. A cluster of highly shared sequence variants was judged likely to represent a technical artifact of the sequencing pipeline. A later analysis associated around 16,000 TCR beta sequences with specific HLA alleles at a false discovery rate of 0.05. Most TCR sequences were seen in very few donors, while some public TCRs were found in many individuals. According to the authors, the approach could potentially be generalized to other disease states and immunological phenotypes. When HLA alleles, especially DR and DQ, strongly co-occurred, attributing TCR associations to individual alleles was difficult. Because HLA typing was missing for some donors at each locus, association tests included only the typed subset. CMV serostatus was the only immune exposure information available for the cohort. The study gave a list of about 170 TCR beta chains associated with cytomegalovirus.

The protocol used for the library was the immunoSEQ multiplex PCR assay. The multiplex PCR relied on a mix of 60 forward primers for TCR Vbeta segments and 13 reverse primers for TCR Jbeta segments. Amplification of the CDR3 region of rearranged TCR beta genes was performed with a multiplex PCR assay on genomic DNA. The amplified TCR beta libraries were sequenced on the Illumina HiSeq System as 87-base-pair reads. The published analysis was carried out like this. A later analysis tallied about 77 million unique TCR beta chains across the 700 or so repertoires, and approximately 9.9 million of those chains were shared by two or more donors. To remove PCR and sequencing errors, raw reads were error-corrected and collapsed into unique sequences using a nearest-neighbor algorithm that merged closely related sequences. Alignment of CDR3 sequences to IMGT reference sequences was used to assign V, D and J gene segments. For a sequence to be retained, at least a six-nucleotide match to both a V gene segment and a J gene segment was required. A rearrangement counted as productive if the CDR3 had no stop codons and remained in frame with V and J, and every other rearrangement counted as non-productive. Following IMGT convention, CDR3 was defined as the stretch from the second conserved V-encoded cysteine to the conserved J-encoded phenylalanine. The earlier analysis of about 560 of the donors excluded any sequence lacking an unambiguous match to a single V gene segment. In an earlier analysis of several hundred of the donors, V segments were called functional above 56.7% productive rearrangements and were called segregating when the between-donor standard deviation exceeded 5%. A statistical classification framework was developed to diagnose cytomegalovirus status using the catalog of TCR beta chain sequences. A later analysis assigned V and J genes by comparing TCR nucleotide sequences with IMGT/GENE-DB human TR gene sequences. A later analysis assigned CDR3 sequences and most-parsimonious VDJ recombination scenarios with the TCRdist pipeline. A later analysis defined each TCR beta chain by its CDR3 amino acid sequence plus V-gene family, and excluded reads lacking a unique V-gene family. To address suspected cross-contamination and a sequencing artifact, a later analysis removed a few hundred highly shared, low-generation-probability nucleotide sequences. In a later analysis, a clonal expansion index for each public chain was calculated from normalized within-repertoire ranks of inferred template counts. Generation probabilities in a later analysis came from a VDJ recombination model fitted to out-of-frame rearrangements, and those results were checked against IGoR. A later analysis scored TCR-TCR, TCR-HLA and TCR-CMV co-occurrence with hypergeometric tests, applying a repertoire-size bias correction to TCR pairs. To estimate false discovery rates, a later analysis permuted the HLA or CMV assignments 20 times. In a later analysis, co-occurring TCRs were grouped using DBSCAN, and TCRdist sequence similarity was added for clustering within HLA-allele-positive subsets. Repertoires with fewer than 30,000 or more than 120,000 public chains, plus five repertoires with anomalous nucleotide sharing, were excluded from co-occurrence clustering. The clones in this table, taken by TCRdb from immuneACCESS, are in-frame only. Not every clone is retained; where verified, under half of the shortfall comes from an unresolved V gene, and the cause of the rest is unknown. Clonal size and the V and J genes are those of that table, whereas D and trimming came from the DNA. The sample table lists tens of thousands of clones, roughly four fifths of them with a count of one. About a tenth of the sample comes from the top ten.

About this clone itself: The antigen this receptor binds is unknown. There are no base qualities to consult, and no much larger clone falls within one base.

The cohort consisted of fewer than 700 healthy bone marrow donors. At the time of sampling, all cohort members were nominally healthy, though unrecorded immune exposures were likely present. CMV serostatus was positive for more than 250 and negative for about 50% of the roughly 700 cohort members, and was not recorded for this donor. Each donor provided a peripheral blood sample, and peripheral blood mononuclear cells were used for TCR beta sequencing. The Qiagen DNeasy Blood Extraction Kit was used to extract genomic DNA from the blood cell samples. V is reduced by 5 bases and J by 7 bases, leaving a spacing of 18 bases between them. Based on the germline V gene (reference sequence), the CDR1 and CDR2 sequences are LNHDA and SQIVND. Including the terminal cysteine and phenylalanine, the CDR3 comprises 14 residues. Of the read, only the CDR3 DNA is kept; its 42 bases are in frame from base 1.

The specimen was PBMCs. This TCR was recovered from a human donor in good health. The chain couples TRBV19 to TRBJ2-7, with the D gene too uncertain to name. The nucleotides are TGTGCCAGTAGTTTCAGCGTGGGTTCTAGGGAGCAGTACTTC. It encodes CASSFSVGSREQYF.